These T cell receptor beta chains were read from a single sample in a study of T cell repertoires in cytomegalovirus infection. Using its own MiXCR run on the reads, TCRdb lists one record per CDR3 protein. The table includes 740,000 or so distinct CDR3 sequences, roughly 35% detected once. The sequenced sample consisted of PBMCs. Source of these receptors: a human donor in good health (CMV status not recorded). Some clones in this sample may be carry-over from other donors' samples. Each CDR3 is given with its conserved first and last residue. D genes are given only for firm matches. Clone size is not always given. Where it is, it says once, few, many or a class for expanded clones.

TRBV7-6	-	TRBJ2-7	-	TGTGCCAGCAGCTTAGGGCCCGGGACGGACTCCTACGAGCAGTACTTC	CASSLGPGTDSYEQYF
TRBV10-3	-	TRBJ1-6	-	TGTGCCATCAGTAATTCTAGCTCCTATAATTCACCCCTCCACTTT	CAISNSSSYNSPLHF
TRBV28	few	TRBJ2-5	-	TGTGCCAGCAGACCTAGGAGAACGGGGATCCAAGAGACCCAGTACTTC	CASRPRRTGIQETQYF
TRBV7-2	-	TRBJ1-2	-	TGTGCCAGCAGCTTATCCGTGGAGCAGGGCTACACCTTC	CASSLSVEQGYTF
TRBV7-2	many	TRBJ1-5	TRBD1	TGTGCCAGCAGCTTAGCCGGGACAGGCAATCAGCCCCAGCATTTT	CASSLAGTGNQPQHF
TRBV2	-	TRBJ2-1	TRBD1	TGTGCCAGCAGTCAAGACAGGGGTGTCGATGAGCAGTTCTTC	CASSQDRGVDEQFF
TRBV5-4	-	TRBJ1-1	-	TGTGCCAGCAGACCCACGGGGAGCCTTGCAGCTTTCTTT	CASRPTGSLAAFF
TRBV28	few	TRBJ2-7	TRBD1	TGTGCCAGCAGTTCGGTGACAGGGGGCTACTACGAGCAGTACTTC	CASSSVTGGYYEQYF
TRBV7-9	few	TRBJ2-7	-	TGTGCCAGCAGCTCCCAGCTTCGCCTTGCCGAGCAGTACTTC	CASSSQLRLAEQYF
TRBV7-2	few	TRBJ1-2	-	TGTGCCAGCAACGACCGAGAGGGGTTCGAGATAGAGAGTGGCTACACCTTC	CASNDREGFEIESGYTF
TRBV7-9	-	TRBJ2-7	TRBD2	TGTGCCAGCAGCTTACGCTCCAGCGGGATAGACGAGCAGTACTTC	CASSLRSSGIDEQYF
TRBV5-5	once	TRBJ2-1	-	TGTGCCAGCAGCTTGGACTCGACATGGGGATGGGAGCAGTTCTTC	CASSLDSTWGWEQFF
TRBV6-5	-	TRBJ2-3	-	TGTGCCAGCAGTTACTCGGCAGGGGAGGCTGCCGGTTACACAGATACGCAGTATTTT	CASSYSAGEAAGYTDTQYF
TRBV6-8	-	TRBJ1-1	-	TGTGCCAGCAGTTACCCCCCGGGGAACACTGAAGCTTTCTTT	CASSYPPGNTEAFF
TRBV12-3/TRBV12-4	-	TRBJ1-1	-	TGTGCCAGCAGTTTAAGTAGGGGGTGGCATGCTTTCTTT	CASSLSRGWHAFF
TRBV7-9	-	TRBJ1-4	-	TGTGCCAGCAGCGCCTCAGGGACGGATGAAAAACTGTTTTTT	CASSASGTDEKLFF
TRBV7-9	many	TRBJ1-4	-	TGTGCCAGCACCCCGTGGGGGCTTGGCGAAAAACTGTTTTTT	CASTPWGLGEKLFF
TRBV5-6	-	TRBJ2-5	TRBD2	TGTGCCAGCAGCTTGCCTAGCGGGAGGGCCACAGAGACCCAGTACTTC	CASSLPSGRATETQYF
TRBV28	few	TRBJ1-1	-	TGTGCCAGCAGGGCGATACAGGGGAACACTGAAGCTTTCTTT	CASRAIQGNTEAFF
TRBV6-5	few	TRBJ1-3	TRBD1	TGTGCCAGCAGTTACGGGACAGGGGCTTTTTTAGCTGGAAACACCATATATTTT	CASSYGTGAFLAGNTIYF
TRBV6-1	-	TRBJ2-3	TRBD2	TGTGCCAGCAGCACCACTAGCGGTTACACAGATACGCAGTATTTT	CASSTTSGYTDTQYF
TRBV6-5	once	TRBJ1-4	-	TGTGCCAGCAAGCGAACAAGGGGGGCGCAGGAAAAACTGTTTTTT	CASKRTRGAQEKLFF
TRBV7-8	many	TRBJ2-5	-	TGTGCCAGCAGCTCCGTTGGGGGCACCCACGCAGGGACCCAGTACTTC	CASSSVGGTHAGTQYF
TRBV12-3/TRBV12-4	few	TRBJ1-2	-	TGTGCCAGCAAGGAGGGGGATGGAGGCTACACCTTC	CASKEGDGGYTF
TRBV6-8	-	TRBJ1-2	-	TGTGCCAGCAGAACACGGGGACGGGACTATGGCTACACCTTC	CASRTRGRDYGYTF
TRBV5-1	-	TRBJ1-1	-	TGCGCCAGCAGCTTGGTTCCAGAGGCTGAAGCTTTCTTT	CASSLVPEAEAFF
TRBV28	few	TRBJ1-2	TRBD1	TGTGCCAGCAGTCGCGGTCCCGGGACAGCCCATGGCTACACCTTC	CASSRGPGTAHGYTF
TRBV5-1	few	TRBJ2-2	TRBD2	TGCGCCAGCAGCTTGGTAGCGGGACCGTCGAACACCGGGGAGCTGTTTTTT	CASSLVAGPSNTGELFF
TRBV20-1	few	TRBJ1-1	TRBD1	TGCAGTGCTAGACCCATGGCGGACAGGGAAATTAATCCCTACACTGAAGCTTTCTTT	CSARPMADREINPYTEAFF
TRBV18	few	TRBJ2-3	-	TGTGCCAGCTCACGTGGGGGGCCGACAGATACGCAGTATTTT	CASSRGGPTDTQYF
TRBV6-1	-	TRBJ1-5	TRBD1	TGTGCCACCACAGGGGACAGTCAGCCCCAGCATTTT	CATTGDSQPQHF
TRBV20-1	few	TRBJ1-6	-	TGCAGTGCTCCCCACCCGACGGTCTATAATTCACCCCTCCACTTT	CSAPHPTVYNSPLHF
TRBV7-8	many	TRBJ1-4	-	TGTGCCAGCAGCTTAGGGGGACGGGCTAATGAAAAACTGTTTTTT	CASSLGGRANEKLFF
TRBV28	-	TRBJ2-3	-	TGTGCCAGCAGTCGACTAGTTGACGCAGATACGCAGTATTTT	CASSRLVDADTQYF
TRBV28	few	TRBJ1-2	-	TGTGCCAGCAGCTCCAGCGGGGGGTATGGCTACACCTTC	CASSSSGGYGYTF
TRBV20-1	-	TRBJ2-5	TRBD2	TGCAGTGCACTTACTAGCGCGCAAGAGACCCAGTACTTC	CSALTSAQETQYF
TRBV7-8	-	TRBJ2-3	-	TGTGCCAGCAGCTTAATGCGGACCTACACAGATACGCAGTATTTT	CASSLMRTYTDTQYF
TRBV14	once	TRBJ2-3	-	TGTGCCAGCGCCAGGGTAGTTGCAGATACGCAGTATTTT	CASARVVADTQYF
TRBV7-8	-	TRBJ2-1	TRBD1	TGTGCCAGCAGCACGACTACAGGGGATGTACGCTCCTACAATGAGCAGTTCTTC	CASSTTTGDVRSYNEQFF
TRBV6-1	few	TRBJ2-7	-	TGTGCCAGCAGTACCGGACGGGCCTACGAGCAGTACTTC	CASSTGRAYEQYF
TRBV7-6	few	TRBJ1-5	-	TGTGCTAGCAGCATGAAACGGCAGGGAACCCCTTCGCCCCAGCATTTT	CASSMKRQGTPSPQHF
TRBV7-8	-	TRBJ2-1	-	TGTGCCAGCAGCTTAGATCCGCTGAGGAGCGGTTACAATGAGCAGTTCTTC	CASSLDPLRSGYNEQFF
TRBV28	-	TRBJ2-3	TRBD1	TGTGCCAGCAGCTCTACGTCGGGACAGGGTATTTCGGGCGCAGATACGCAGTATTTT	CASSSTSGQGISGADTQYF
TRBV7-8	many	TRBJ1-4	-	TGTGCCAGCAGCTTAGTGACGGGGAGGATACGTGAAAAACTGTTTTTT	CASSLVTGRIREKLFF
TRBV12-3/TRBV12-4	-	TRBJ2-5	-	TGTGCCAGCAGTTATCAGGGGACACCTGGAACCCAGTACTTC	CASSYQGTPGTQYF
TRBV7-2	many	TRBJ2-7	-	TGTGCCAGCAGCTTAGATCTCGGCGGGACGGCCTACGAGCAGTACTTC	CASSLDLGGTAYEQYF
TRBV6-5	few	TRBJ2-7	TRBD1	TGTGCCAGCAGTCGGGACAGGTCGACCTACGAGCAGTACTTC	CASSRDRSTYEQYF
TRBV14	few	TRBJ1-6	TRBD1	TGTGCCAGCAGCCAGAAAACAGGGGGCGCAGGCTATAATTCACCCCTCCACTTT	CASSQKTGGAGYNSPLHF
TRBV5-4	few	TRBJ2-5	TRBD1	TGTGCCAGCAGCCATGCAGGGGGACAAGAGACCCAGTACTTC	CASSHAGGQETQYF
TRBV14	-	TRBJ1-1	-	TGTGCCAGCAGCCAAGATCGAGGGTGGAACACTGAAGCTTTCTTT	CASSQDRGWNTEAFF
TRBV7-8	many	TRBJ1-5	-	TGTGCCAGCAGCTTAGTGGTAAATCAGCCCCAGCATTTT	CASSLVVNQPQHF
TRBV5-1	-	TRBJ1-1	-	TGCGCCAGCAGCTTGACACAGGCGAACACTGAAGCTTTCTTT	CASSLTQANTEAFF
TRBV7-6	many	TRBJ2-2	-	TGTGCCAGCAGCTTAGGGACAAGCGGACTCACCGGGGAGCTGTTTTTT	CASSLGTSGLTGELFF
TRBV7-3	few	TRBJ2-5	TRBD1	TGTGCCAGCAGCTTACGGGACAGCCGGCAAGAGACCCAGTACTTC	CASSLRDSRQETQYF
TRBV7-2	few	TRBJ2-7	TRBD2	TGTGCCAGCAGCTTAAGTCTAGCGGACTACGAGCAGTACTTC	CASSLSLADYEQYF
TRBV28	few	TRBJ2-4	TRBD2	TGTGCCAGCAGTTTATTTTCCTTGCGGGGGGGCCCCCGATCCAAAAACATTCAGTACTTC	CASSLFSLRGGPRSKNIQYF
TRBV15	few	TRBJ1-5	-	TGTGCCACCAGCAGAGATCGCGAGATTTATAGCAATCAGCCCCAGCATTTT	CATSRDREIYSNQPQHF
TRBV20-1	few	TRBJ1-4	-	TGCAGTGCTAGTTCAGGATCGAAACTTGAAAAACTGTTTTTT	CSASSGSKLEKLFF